The T cell receptor (beta chain) under discussion was sequenced for a study of blood T cells in healthy people across ages. As regards this clonotype: As yet, its antigen is unknown.

Study results and caveats: In older individuals, TCR beta diversity per million T cells was lower, falling roughly linearly with age.

The use of a sample-barcoded 5' primer and a J-beta primer mix characterized a second PCR of about 6 to 11 cycles. TCRdb independently ran MiXCR on the 5' RACE reads; one entry per CDR3 protein. This sample has about a million distinct CDR3 sequences; 30% to 40% occur once, and the top ten carry around 14%. The sequence was obtained from a man younger than 30 in good health. Sequenced: blood.

The CDR3 loop is CASSVGGRQGTEAFF. In DNA, the CDR3 is TGTGCCAGCAGCGTAGGCGGCAGGCAAGGCACTGAAGCTTTCTTT. The gene calls are TRBV9 and TRBJ1-1; D call uncertain. Germline V lookup: CDR1 SGDLS, CDR2 YYNGEE. This CDR3 spans 15 amino acids. Trimming took off 0 bases at V and 4 bases at J, with 13 bases between the two ends.